This entry lists 7 T cell receptor beta chains sequenced from one sample in a study of T cells after yellow fever vaccination. TCRdb reprocessed the 5' RACE reads with MiXCR, giving one entry per CDR3 protein. The profile shows 500,000 to 650,000 distinct CDR3 sequences, roughly a sixth of them singletons. This specimen consisted of PBMCs, obtained 4 to 5 days after the first yellow fever vaccination. Receptors were obtained from a man between 18 and 35 years old who received the YFV17D yellow fever vaccine.

This clonotype was seen only a few times. The chain uses TRBV7-9 and TRBJ1-2; 7 nucleotides align to TRBD1. V shed 5 bases, J shed 6 bases, and the junction held 12 bases outside the gene matches. This CDR3 is built from 15 residues. Germline lookup yields CDR1 SEHNR and CDR2 FQNEAQ (reference sequence). CDR3 nucleotides: TGTGCCAGCAGCCGACAGGGCGGGTGGGAAGATGGCTACACCTTC. It is translated as CASSRQGGWEDGYTF.

This clonotype was counted at least ten times. This sequence joins TRBV18 and TRBJ2-1; 10 positions match TRBD1. Germline V gives CDR1 KGHSH, CDR2 LQKENI. CDR3 length: 15 amino acids. Trimming at V came to 6 bases and at J to 4 bases, leaving 6 bases not matched to a gene. The DNA of the CDR3 is TGTGCCAGCTCCCGTGGACAGGGGGGATACAATGAGCAGTTCTTC. As protein: CASSRGQGGYNEQFF.

This clonotype has more than one count but fewer than ten. The rearrangement joins TRBV9 to TRBJ2-1, with 13 bases lining up with TRBD2. Germline V gene sequence: CDR1 SGDLS, CDR2 YYNGEE. This CDR3 spans 16 amino acids. V shed 4 bases, J shed 9 bases, and the junction held 10 bases outside the gene matches. CDR3 loop: CASSTPGTSGEGEQFF. The CDR3 coding sequence is TGTGCCAGCAGCACCCCCGGGACTAGCGGGGAGGGTGAGCAGTTCTTC. Based on the CDR3 plus reference TRBV9 and TRBJ2-1, the full variable domain is DSGVTQTPKHLITATGQRVTLRCSPRSGDLSVYWYQQSLDQGLQFLIQYYNGEERAKGNILERFSAQQFPDLHSELNLSSLELGDSALYFCASSTPGTSGEGEQFFGPGTRLTVL.

CDR3 nucleotides: TGTGCCAGTAGAGAGAGACAGGGGGCGCGGACCGGGGAGCTGTTTTTT. This sequence encodes CASRERQGARTGELFF. The chain is built from TRBV19 and TRBJ2-2, with 10 nucleotides matching TRBD1. From germline, CDR1 is LNHDA and CDR2 SQIVND (reference sequence). Trimming at V came to 6 bases and at J to 5 bases, leaving 9 bases not matched to a gene. This CDR3 comprises 16 residues.

The chain joins TRBV10-3 to TRBJ1-6; D is ambiguous. The CDR3 extends over 14 amino acids. Germline CDR1 and CDR2: ENHRY and SYGVKD. V lost 3 bases and J lost 5, with 8 bases in between. The CDR3 sequence is CAISDWPNNSPLHF. For the CDR3, the DNA is TGTGCCATCAGTGATTGGCCAAATAATTCACCCCTCCACTTT.

The chain links TRBV20-1 to TRBJ2-3, with D perhaps matching TRBD1 or TRBD2 (5 bases each). The CDR3 consists of 13 residues. V shed 5 bases and J shed 6 bases, with 15 bases lying between them. Germline V gives CDR1 DFQATT, CDR2 SNEGSKA (reference sequence). This chain's CDR3 is CSAGGVAYDTQYF. The CDR3 DNA follows: TGCAGTGCTGGGGGAGTAGCTTACGATACGCAGTATTTT.

This chain uses TRBV12-3 or TRBV12-4 with TRBJ1-5; D gene ambiguous. The CDR3 contains 15 residues. Between the trimmed V and J ends, which lost 2 bases and 3 bases, there was a span of 11 bases. CDR3 sequence (DNA): TGTGCCAGCAGTTTATCCAGACGGTCCAATCAGCCCCAGCATTTT. It translates to CASSLSRRSNQPQHF.